A single sample gave rise to the 27 T cell receptor beta chains below, sequenced in a study of shared clonotypes between healthy human individuals. Cells designated naive CD8 were CD45RO-negative and were positively selected for CCR7, with terminally differentiated effector memory CD45RA+ cells excluded. Repertoires were generated with immunoSEQ multiplex PCR, while TCRdb's copy carries only in-frame clones and drops some. The sample lists roughly 1,800,000 clones; roughly 95% were seen once. Source material: naive CD8+ T cells sorted from blood. The receptors shown here come from a man aged 18 to 29 in good health.

CDR3 bases: TGTGCCAGCAGCCCAGGGGAAGCTCCTAGCACAGATACGCAGTATTTT. Amino acid sequence: CASSPGEAPSTDTQYF. The J gene is TRBJ2-3, the V gene TRBV7-6; a possible D gene is TRBD1 (6 bases). Trimming left V 5 bases short and J 0 bases short, with 15 bases between. This CDR3 is built from 16 residues. CDR1 SGHVS and CDR2 FNYEAQ come from the germline V gene.

The chain recombines TRBV5-6 with TRBJ2-3, with TRBD2 matching over 9 bases. The CDR3 contains 16 residues. Germline V CDR1 and CDR2: SGHDT, YYEEEE. V dropped 4 bases and J dropped 2; count of bases not matched to a gene: 8. The CDR3 coding sequence is TGTGCCAGCAGCCTAAAATTAGCGGGGGTCACAGATACGCAGTATTTT. Protein sequence: CASSLKLAGVTDTQYF.

As regards this clone: This specimen includes other DNA sequences encoding the same CDR3. The chain is built from TRBV28 and TRBJ1-1; possibly TRBD1 for D (6 bases). The CDR3 consists of 12 residues. Between the trimmed V and J ends, which lost 5 bases and 4 bases, there was a span of 8 bases. Germline V lookup: CDR1 MDHEN, CDR2 SYDVKM. The DNA of the CDR3 is TGTGCCAGCAGTCTGGACAGCACTGAAGCTTTCTTT. It specifies CASSLDSTEAFF.

The chain recombines TRBV5-1 with TRBJ2-1; TRBD2 matches at 8 bases. CDR1 SGHRS and CDR2 YFSETQ come from the germline V gene. Unmatched junction bases numbered 18, after V lost 5 bases and J lost 8 bases. The CDR3 loop spans 17 amino acids. CDR3 coding DNA: TGCGCCAGCAGTTCTGGATCCGGGACTAGAGTTTTCGATGAGCAGTTCTTC. Its translation is CASSSGSGTRVFDEQFF.

Worth noting for this clone: This sample also contains other DNA sequences that code for the same CDR3. This chain links TRBV5-4 with TRBJ2-5; D gene unclear. The CDR3 totals 11 residues. The V and J ends lost 2 bases and 5 bases respectively, with 4 bases between them. CDR1 and CDR2 (germline): SGHNT, YYREEE (reference sequence). The CDR3 region has the DNA TGTGCCAGCAGCTTCGGGGAGACCCAGTACTTC. This gives the protein CASSFGETQYF. The whole variable domain, filled in from reference TRBV5-4 and TRBJ2-5, reads ETGVTQSPTHLIKTRGQQVTLRCSSQSGHNTVSWYQQALGQGPQFIFQYYREEENGRGNFPPRFSGLQFPNYSSELNVNALELDDSALYLCASSFGETQYFGPGTRLLVL.

This rearrangement joins TRBV27 to TRBJ1-5; 7 nucleotides match TRBD1. V lost 6 bases and J lost 3; bases outside the gene matches: 5. The CDR3 covers 14 residues. Looked up from germline, CDR1 is MNHEY and CDR2 is SMNVEV (reference sequence). The CDR3 here is CASSRDSPNQPQHF. CDR3 coding DNA: TGTGCCAGCAGCCGGGACAGCCCCAATCAGCCCCAGCATTTT.

The CDR3 coding sequence is TGTGCCACCAGCGGGGCCTCCTCCTACAATGAGCAGTTCTTC. Protein product: CATSGASSYNEQFF. This chain joins TRBV15 and TRBJ2-1; tentative D call: TRBD1 (5 bases). CDR3 length: 14 amino acids. Trimming cost V 5 bases and J 0 bases, with 8 bases left between them. Per the germline V gene, CDR1 is LNHNV and CDR2 is YYDKDF (reference sequence).

This clone was recorded once. J is TRBJ2-5 and V is TRBV13, with 13 bases aligning to TRBD2. This CDR3 spans 14 amino acids. V was pared by 5 bases and J by 10 bases, with 7 bases of the junction left unmatched. CDR1 is PRHDT, CDR2 FYEKMQ, per germline (reference sequence). DNA of the CDR3: TGTGCCAGCAGCGCCAGGACTAGCGGGAGTGGCCAGTACTTC. Protein: CASSARTSGSGQYF.

The rearrangement links TRBV29-1 to TRBJ2-7; 10 bases line up with TRBD2. The junction had 5 bases not matched to a gene; V was cut back by 7 bases and J by 2 bases. This CDR3 is built from 13 residues. Germline assignment: CDR1 SQVTM and CDR2 ANQGSEA. CDR3 residues: CSATGTSAYEQYF. CDR3 DNA: TGCAGCGCAACCGGGACTAGCGCCTACGAGCAGTACTTC.

Regarding this clone: Other DNA sequences in the sample encode the same CDR3. The chain combines TRBV19 with TRBJ2-7, with a tentative D call TRBD2 (6 bases). CDR1 is LNHDA and CDR2 is SQIVND in the germline V gene (reference sequence). The CDR3 is 14 residues long. V dropped 3 bases and J dropped 1 base, with 10 bases sitting between them. The CDR3 sequence is CASSIGTASYEQYF. The CDR3 coding sequence is TGTGCCAGTAGTATTGGGACTGCATCCTACGAGCAGTACTTC.

Only one count was recorded for this clone. The chain is built from TRBV7-9 and TRBJ2-7, with D possibly matching TRBD1 (6 bases). Germline V CDR1 and CDR2: SEHNR, FQNEAQ (reference sequence). Trimming pared 4 bases from V and 4 bases from J, leaving 11 bases between. This CDR3 spans 13 amino acids. CDR3 sequence: CASSWEQGYEQYF. The CDR3, as DNA: TGTGCCAGCAGCTGGGAACAGGGATACGAGCAGTACTTC.

Concerning this clone: The same CDR3 can be traced to other DNA sequences in this sample. This sequence joins TRBV28 and TRBJ1-2; D is undetermined. Germline V gives CDR1 MDHEN, CDR2 SYDVKM. The CDR3 has 10 residues. V was cut by 6 bases and J by 7 bases, with 6 bases left in between. CDR3 in amino acids: CASSSLGYTF. The CDR3 region has the DNA TGTGCCAGCAGCTCCCTTGGCTACACCTTC.

On this clone itself: Distinct nucleotide sequences in the sample also encode this CDR3. The chain carries TRBV6-5 and TRBJ2-1, with D hard to call. The CDR3 covers 13 residues. Trimming took off 5 bases at V and 1 base at J, with 6 bases between the two ends. The germline V gene has CDR1 MNHEY and CDR2 SVGAGI. DNA for the CDR3: TGTGCCAGCAGTCCCTCATCCTACAATGAGCAGTTCTTC. This sequence encodes CASSPSSYNEQFF.

To note about this clone: Other DNA sequences from this sample encode an identical CDR3 as well. This chain uses TRBV7-9 with TRBJ2-5, with 7 bases lining up with TRBD2. This CDR3 comprises 15 residues. V lost 2 bases to trimming and J lost 5 bases; unmatched junction nucleotides: 8. The germline V gene has CDR1 SEHNR and CDR2 FQNEAQ (reference sequence). This chain's CDR3 is CASSLFGGSQETQYF. DNA of the CDR3: TGTGCCAGCAGCTTATTTGGCGGGAGTCAGGAGACCCAGTACTTC.

This chain connects TRBV15 to TRBJ2-4; D uncertain. Between the trimmed V and J ends, which lost 9 bases and 5 bases, there was a span of 14 bases. Germline V gives CDR1 LNHNV, CDR2 YYDKDF (reference sequence). The CDR3 runs 13 residues. The CDR3 here is CATWTPTQNIQYF. In nucleotides, the CDR3 is TGTGCCACTTGGACCCCCACCCAAAACATTCAGTACTTC.

A single count supports this clone. The rearrangement joins TRBV7-6 to TRBJ2-7; 10 positions agree with TRBD1. J was trimmed by 3 bases and V by 3 bases; bases with no gene match: 5. The germline gives CDR1 SGHVS, CDR2 FNYEAQ. CDR3 size: 15 residues. This CDR3 reads CASSFKGQGIYEQYF. The CDR3 DNA reads as TGTGCCAGCAGCTTTAAGGGACAGGGGATCTACGAGCAGTACTTC.

The chain combines TRBV4-1 with TRBJ2-7, with D tentatively TRBD1 (5 bases). This CDR3 is built from 15 residues. V gave up 0 bases and J gave up 2 bases, with 11 bases separating them. From germline, CDR1 is MGHRA and CDR2 YSYEKL. Here the CDR3 reads CASSQDRDSAYEQYF. DNA of the CDR3: TGCGCCAGCAGCCAAGACAGGGATTCGGCCTACGAGCAGTACTTC.

The chain employs TRBV30 and TRBJ2-1; 8 bases agree with TRBD2. The CDR3 has 13 amino acids. Germline trimming cut 1 base from V and 7 bases from J; bases unmatched to any gene: 3. Germline CDR1 is GTSNPN and CDR2 is SVGIG (reference sequence). The CDR3 is CAWSDLAGNEQFF. For the CDR3, the DNA is TGTGCCTGGAGTGACCTAGCGGGTAATGAGCAGTTCTTC.

This chain joins TRBV5-4 and TRBJ2-7, with 8 bases matching TRBD1. Germline lookup yields CDR1 SGHNT and CDR2 YYREEE (reference sequence). The V segment lost 7 bases and the J segment 0 bases; nucleotides outside the gene matches: 9. This CDR3 spans 15 amino acids. CDR3 coding DNA: TGTGCCAGCCAACTCGGACAGGGTAACTCCTACGAGCAGTACTTC. Encoded protein: CASQLGQGNSYEQYF.

The chain employs TRBV2 and TRBJ2-1; TRBD2 aligns across 11 bases. J was trimmed by 2 bases and V by 6 bases; bases with no gene match: 6. The CDR3 is 16 residues long. Germline loops: CDR1 SNHLY, CDR2 FYNNEI. CDR3 nucleotides: TGTGCCAGCAGAGGGGGACTAGCGGAAACCTACAATGAGCAGTTCTTC. It codes for CASRGGLAETYNEQFF.

This clone was seen just once. The chain combines TRBV15 with TRBJ1-5; no firm D call. V was cut by 7 bases and J by 7 bases, with 17 bases left in between. Germline V CDR1 and CDR2: LNHNV, YYDKDF (reference sequence). This CDR3 is built from 14 residues. CDR3 amino acids: CATNEAGLRQPQHF. CDR3 nucleotide sequence: TGTGCCACCAATGAGGCAGGTTTGAGGCAGCCCCAGCATTTT.

The chain is built from TRBV11-1 and TRBJ2-1; TRBD1 is a possible D gene (6 bases). CDR3 length: 13 residues. V was clipped by 2 bases and J by 7 bases, with 9 bases between them. Germline V lookup: CDR1 SGHAT, CDR2 FQDESV (reference sequence). CDR3 in DNA: TGTGCCAGCAGCTTACAGGGGTGGAATGAGCAGTTCTTC. Translation: CASSLQGWNEQFF.

The J gene is TRBJ1-5, the V gene TRBV2; perhaps TRBD1 as D (6 bases). Germline-derived CDR1 and CDR2 are SNHLY and FYNNEI. The CDR3 is 15 residues long. Deletions cut 1 base from V and 6 bases from J, with 13 bases between. The CDR3 spells CASSEGSGVRQPQHF. CDR3 sequence (DNA): TGTGCCAGCAGTGAAGGCTCAGGGGTCCGTCAGCCCCAGCATTTT.

V usage is TRBV29-1 and J usage is TRBJ2-5; 11 bases line up with TRBD2. This CDR3 comprises 14 residues. V was clipped by 3 bases and J by 4 bases; unmatched bases: 4. Germline V gives CDR1 SQVTM, CDR2 ANQGSEA. CDR3 sequence (DNA): TGCAGCGTTGAGGATCTAGCGGGGGGAGAGACCCAGTACTTC. This gives the protein CSVEDLAGGETQYF.

V is TRBV29-1 and J is TRBJ1-2; D not certain. Germline-derived CDR1 and CDR2 are SQVTM and ANQGSEA. The CDR3 totals 15 residues. The V end lost 0 bases, the J end lost 3 bases, and 14 bases lay between the germline ends. The CDR3 DNA is TGCAGCGTTGAAGAGAATCGCGGGGTGTACTATGGCTACACCTTC. Translating gives CSVEENRGVYYGYTF. Looking up the rest from reference TRBV29-1 and TRBJ1-2 gives the full variable domain: SAVISQKPSRDICQRGTSLTIQCQVDSQVTMMFWYRQQPGQSLTLIATANQGSEATYESGFVIDKFPISRPNLTFSTLTVSNMSPEDSSIYLCSVEENRGVYYGYTFGSGTRLTVV.

V and J are TRBV11-2 and TRBJ2-7, with 9 bases matching TRBD2. In germline, CDR1 is SGHAT, CDR2 FQNNGV. The CDR3 is made up of 13 amino acids. J gave up 3 bases and V 4 bases, and 1 base lay outside the gene matches. The CDR3: CASSSSGNYEQYF. CDR3 bases: TGTGCCAGCAGCTCTAGCGGGAACTACGAGCAGTACTTC. Complete variable domain (other parts from reference TRBV11-2 and TRBJ2-7): EAGVAQSPRYKIIEKRQSVAFWCNPISGHATLYWYQQILGQGPKLLIQFQNNGVVDDSQLPKDRFSAERLKGVDSTLKIQPAKLEDSAVYLCASSSSGNYEQYFGPGTRLTVT.

The V and J genes are TRBV6-6 and TRBJ1-4, with D unresolved. V lost 2 bases to trimming and J lost 8 bases, with 15 bases between them. The CDR3 loop spans 15 amino acids. Germline loops: CDR1 MNHNY, CDR2 SVGAGI (reference sequence). In nucleotides, the CDR3 is TGTGCCAGCAGTTACGAGGAGCAAACCGGGGAAAAACTGTTTTTT. Translated: CASSYEEQTGEKLFF.